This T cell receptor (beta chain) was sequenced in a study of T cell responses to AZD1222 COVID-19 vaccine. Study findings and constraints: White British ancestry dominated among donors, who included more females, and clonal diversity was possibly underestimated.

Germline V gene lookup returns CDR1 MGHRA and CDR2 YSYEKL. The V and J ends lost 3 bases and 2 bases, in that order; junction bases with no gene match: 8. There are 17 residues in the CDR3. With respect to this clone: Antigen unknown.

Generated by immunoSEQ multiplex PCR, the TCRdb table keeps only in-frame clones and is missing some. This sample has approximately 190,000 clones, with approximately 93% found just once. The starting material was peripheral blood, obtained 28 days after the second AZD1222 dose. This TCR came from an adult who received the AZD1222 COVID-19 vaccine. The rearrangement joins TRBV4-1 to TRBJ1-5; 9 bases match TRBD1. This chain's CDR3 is CASSHERTGDGNQPQHF. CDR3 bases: TGCGCCAGCAGCCATGAAAGGACAGGGGATGGCAATCAGCCCCAGCATTTT.